Below, 2 T cell receptor beta chains from the same sample are listed, as sequenced in a study of response to subunit inactivated influenza vaccine. TCRdb used MiXCR to reprocess the RT-PCR reads, holding one entry per CDR3 protein. The sample records around 480,000 distinct CDR3 sequences, 11% being singletons. This specimen consisted of PBMCs from blood, obtained about 40 days after vaccination. The receptors here all came from a middle-aged man who received an inactivated influenza vaccine.

This clonotype appeared a few times. The rearrangement joins TRBV6-1 to TRBJ2-2; 10 positions match TRBD2. CDR3 size: 16 residues. The trim removed 4 bases at V and 5 bases at J, leaving 7 bases unmatched. Germline V gene lookup returns CDR1 MNHNS and CDR2 SASEGT. This CDR3 reads CASSVIAGGRTGELFF. In DNA, the CDR3 is TGTGCCAGCAGTGTTATAGCGGGAGGTCGAACCGGGGAGCTGTTTTTT.

In its sample, this clonotype was seen a few times. This chain links TRBV7-9 with TRBJ2-5; D unresolved. The CDR3 totals 15 residues. Per the germline V gene, CDR1 is SEHNR and CDR2 is FQNEAQ (reference sequence). V lost 5 bases and J lost 5, with 18 bases in between. CDR3 sequence reads: CASSPRDLVLETQYF. The CDR3 DNA is TGTGCCAGCAGCCCGCGTGACCTCGTGTTGGAGACCCAGTACTTC.